Included here is one TCR beta chain sequence, with context. V dropped 1 base and J dropped 1 base, with 13 bases sitting between them. Germline loops: CDR1 LNHDA, CDR2 SQIVND (reference sequence). The length of the CDR3 is 16 residues. The entry originates in a study of blood T cell repertoires in COVID-19. At the level of the study: PBMCs, B-cell-depleted T cells, or T cells were the source of the cDNA or gDNA that made up the material.

The data were produced by immunoSEQ multiplex PCR, yet TCRdb's version contains in-frame clones alone and is incomplete. The sample has over 300,000 clones, 88% seen once. Source material: PBMCs or T cells enriched from blood (not recorded which). This clonotype was sampled from a woman aged 25 to 45 with acute COVID-19. V and J are TRBV19 and TRBJ1-1; perhaps TRBD1 as D (5 bases). The CDR3 DNA reads TGTGCCAGTAGTATAGGGGGATTAGGGGCGAACACTGAAGCTTTCTTT. Protein product: CASSIGGLGANTEAFF. Filled out from reference TRBV19 and TRBJ1-1, the complete variable domain reads DGGITQSPKYLFRKEGQNVTLSCEQNLNHDAMYWYRQDPGQGLRLIYYSQIVNDFQKGDIAEGYSVSREKKESFPLTVTSAQKNPTAFYLCASSIGGLGANTEAFFGQGTRLTVV.